Detailed here is one TCR beta chain. The data belong to a study of blood T cell repertoires in COVID-19. Looking at the study overall: Researchers got acute and convalescent COVID-19 samples from the United States, Italy and Spain. PBMCs, B-cell-depleted T cells, or T cells were the source of the cDNA or gDNA that made up the material.

As originally analysed: Reference gene primer amplification gave nucleated cell count estimates. The data were produced by immunoSEQ multiplex PCR, yet TCRdb's version contains in-frame clones alone and is incomplete. V and J calls and clone size follow that table, whereas D and trimming were derived from the DNA. This table has approximately 230,000 clones, around 82% appearing once. The CDR3 contains 14 residues. Trimming shortened V by 6 bases and J by 1 base, and 12 bases separated the two germline ends. Germline CDR1 and CDR2: MDHEN and SYDVKM. The source material was peripheral blood. The chain carries TRBV28 and TRBJ1-2; tentatively, D is TRBD1 (5 bases). The clonotype was recovered from an elderly man with acute or convalescent COVID-19. The CDR3 bases are TGTGCCAGCAGCATGGGACTGCTTAACTATGGCTACACCTTC. This translates into CASSMGLLNYGYTF.